This section outlines one TCR beta chain sequence together with its context. The antigen remains undetermined. TCRdb's table, derived via immunoSEQ multiplex PCR, lists solely in-frame clones and lacks some. The sample consists of roughly 66,000 clones, about 80% of them appearing once. Systemic immunosuppression or a history of autoimmune disease excluded patients. Peripheral blood came from all dose cohorts at three timepoints. This record belongs to a study of OX40 agonist ivuxolimab in advanced cancers. Study results and limitations: Certain nonresponding patients likewise had low normalized T-cell clonal expansion.

The material was CD4+ or CD8+ T cells sorted from blood, obtained in a trial of the OX40 agonist ivuxolimab. The sequence derives from an adult with an advanced solid tumor such as melanoma, head and neck, liver or kidney cancer.

CDR3 sequence (DNA): TGCGCCAGCAGCTTGAGGTTCACAGGCCCGATCCAAGAGACCCAGTACTTC. Its protein is CASSLRFTGPIQETQYF. The J gene is TRBJ2-5, the V gene TRBV5-1; possibly TRBD1 for D (5 bases). Germline lookup yields CDR1 SGHRS and CDR2 YFSETQ. This CDR3 region has 17 residues. Deletions cut 1 base from V and 1 base from J, with 17 bases between.